The T cell receptor beta chain described here comes from a study of TIL therapy for anti-PD-1-resistant metastatic lung cancer. The time point: pre-treatment sample, taken before nivolumab and TIL therapy. The tumor samples were excised metastases, mostly pleural nodules or supraclavicular lymph nodes. This clone was recorded a few times. Its antigen is still unknown. V shed 4 bases and J shed 6 bases, with 14 bases lying between them. Germline V CDR1 and CDR2: SGHRS, YFSETQ. The CDR3 has 14 residues. Study-level results: Patients were highly selected, enriched for treatment-naive, never-smoker and oncogene-addicted cases.

This was the immunoSEQ v3 assay. Clones were sequenced by immunoSEQ multiplex PCR, and TCRdb holds only the in-frame ones, with some missing. The data contain tens of thousands of clones, roughly 70% of them singletons. This sequence was found in a person between 30 and 80 years old with non-small cell lung cancer. This specimen was tumor tissue, taken at baseline. The J gene is TRBJ2-4, the V gene TRBV5-1, with D perhaps given as TRBD1 or TRBD2 (5 bases each). CDR3 nucleotide sequence: TGCGCCAGCAGCGGGACCGGGACGGGAAACATTCAGTACTTC. Amino acids: CASSGTGTGNIQYF. The full variable domain, in which reference TRBV5-1 and TRBJ2-4 provide the parts outside the CDR3, is KAGVTQTPRYLIKTRGQQVTLSCSPISGHRSVSWYQQTPGQGLQFLFEYFSETQRNKGNFPGRFSGRQFSNSRSEMNVSTLELGDSALYLCASSGTGTGNIQYFGAGTRLSVL.